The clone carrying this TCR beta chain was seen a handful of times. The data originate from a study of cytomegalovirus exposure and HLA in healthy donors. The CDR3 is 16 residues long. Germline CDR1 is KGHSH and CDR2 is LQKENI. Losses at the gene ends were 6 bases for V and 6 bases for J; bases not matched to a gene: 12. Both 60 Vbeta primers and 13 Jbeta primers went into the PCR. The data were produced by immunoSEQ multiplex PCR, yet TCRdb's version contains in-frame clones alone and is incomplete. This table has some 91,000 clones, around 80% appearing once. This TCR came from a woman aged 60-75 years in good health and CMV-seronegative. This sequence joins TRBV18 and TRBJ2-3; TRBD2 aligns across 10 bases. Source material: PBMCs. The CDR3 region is CASSLLVEAGGDTQYF. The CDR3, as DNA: TGTGCCAGCTCCCTGCTTGTAGAAGCGGGGGGGGATACGCAGTATTTT.